This paragraph covers one T cell receptor beta chain sequence. Antigen specificity is unknown. CDR3 length: 18 amino acids. Germline V CDR1 and CDR2: SGHVS, FNYEAQ. The data are from a study of T cell clusters in autoimmune cytopenias. Study-level background: The median distinct TRB clonotype count was a few thousand per sample, from a median around 50,000 reads.

TRB amplification used approximately 250 ng of peripheral blood genomic DNA. Overall study results and limits: Primary autoimmune cytopenia patients appeared to lack physiological T cell clusters present in healthy donors. TRB repertoire shifts in secondary cytopenia and chronic lymphocytic leukemia mostly reflected lymphoma, not autoimmunity.

TRB was amplified by touch-down multiplex PCR, primer pools A and B combined. Following a re-call of the multiplex PCR reads, TCRdb has one entry per CDR3 protein and lacks DNA. The ten top clones account for about 15%, within a sample of about 4,400 distinct CDR3 sequences. The sequenced sample consisted of peripheral blood. The chain joins TRBV7-6 to TRBJ2-5; there is no DNA to check the TCRdb D call of TRBD1. The source is a human donor with an autoimmune cytopenia or autoimmune hepatitis (not recorded which). CDR3 protein: CASSQFPRTGITQETQYF. The full variable domain, in which reference TRBV7-6 and TRBJ2-5 provide the parts outside the CDR3, is GAGVSQSPRYKVTKRGQDVALRCDPISGHVSLYWYRQALGQGPEFLTYFNYEAQQDKSGLPNDRFSAERPEGSISTLTIQRTEQRDSAMYRCASSQFPRTGITQETQYFGPGTRLLVL.